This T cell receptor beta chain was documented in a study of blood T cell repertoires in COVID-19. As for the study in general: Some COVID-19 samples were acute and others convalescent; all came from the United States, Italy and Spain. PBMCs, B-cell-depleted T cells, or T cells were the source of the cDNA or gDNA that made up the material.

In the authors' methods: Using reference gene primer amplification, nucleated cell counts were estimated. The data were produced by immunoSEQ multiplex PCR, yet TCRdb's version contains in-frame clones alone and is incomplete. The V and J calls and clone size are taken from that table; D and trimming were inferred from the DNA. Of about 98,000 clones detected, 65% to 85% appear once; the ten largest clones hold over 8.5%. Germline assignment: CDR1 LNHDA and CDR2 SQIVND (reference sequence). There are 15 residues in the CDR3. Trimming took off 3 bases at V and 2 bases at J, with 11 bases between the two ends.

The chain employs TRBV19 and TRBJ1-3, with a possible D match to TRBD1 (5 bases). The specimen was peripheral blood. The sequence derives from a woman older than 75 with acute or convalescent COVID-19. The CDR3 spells CASSIGQDTGNTIYF. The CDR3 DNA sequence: TGTGCCAGTAGTATTGGGCAGGACACTGGAAACACCATATATTTT.